This T cell receptor (beta chain) was identified in a study of CD8+CD57+ T cells in acquired aplastic anemia. This clonotype was counted only a few times. Whoever was chosen for sequencing had shown CD8+CD57+ cell expansion by flow cytometry. Trimming took 6 bases from V and 0 from J; bases not matched to a gene: 5. This CDR3 contains 15 residues. The germline V gene has CDR1 MGHDK and CDR2 SYGVNS. Genomic DNA served as template for TCR beta VDJ and CDR3 profiling. TCRdb processed the reads anew with MiXCR; each CDR3 protein has one entry. The repertoire includes hundreds of thousands of distinct CDR3 sequences, less than 35% of them detected once, and around 0.82% sits in the top ten.

Material: sorted CD4+, CD8+, or CD8+CD57+ T cells (not recorded which) from PBMCs. V gene TRBV25-1 combines with J gene TRBJ2-7; TRBD2 matches 10 bases. The receptor comes from a human donor with aplastic anemia. CDR3 nucleotide sequence: TGTGCCAGCAGGGCTAGCGGGAGCACCTCCTACGAGCAGTACTTC. This sequence encodes CASRASGSTSYEQYF.